The clone carrying this TCR beta chain was seen at least ten times. The antigen is undetermined. This sample was included in a study of T cells in Graves' hyperthyroidism and ophthalmopathy. Findings and limits, study-wide: Expanded thyroid clonotypes (above 0.001) were mostly also found in blood.

Germline lookup yields CDR1 KGHDR and CDR2 SFDVKD. The V end lost 1 base, the J end lost 5 bases, and 7 bases lay between the germline ends. The CDR3 has 13 amino acids. TCR beta CDR3 regions were amplified from RNA. TCR CDR3 regions were first amplified by RT-PCR with HTBI primers. MiXCR, applied by TCRdb to the multiplex PCR reads, yields one record per CDR3 protein. The sample lists 300,000 to 450,000 distinct CDR3 sequences, around a sixth seen once, with roughly a sixth in the top ten. This clonotype was obtained from a middle-aged woman with Graves' ophthalmopathy. The V gene is TRBV24-1, the J gene TRBJ2-5, with D maybe TRBD2 (5 bases). Sequenced: blood. CDR3 sequence: CATSDFEGETQYF. CDR3 bases: TGTGCCACCAGTGATTTCGAGGGCGAGACCCAGTACTTC.